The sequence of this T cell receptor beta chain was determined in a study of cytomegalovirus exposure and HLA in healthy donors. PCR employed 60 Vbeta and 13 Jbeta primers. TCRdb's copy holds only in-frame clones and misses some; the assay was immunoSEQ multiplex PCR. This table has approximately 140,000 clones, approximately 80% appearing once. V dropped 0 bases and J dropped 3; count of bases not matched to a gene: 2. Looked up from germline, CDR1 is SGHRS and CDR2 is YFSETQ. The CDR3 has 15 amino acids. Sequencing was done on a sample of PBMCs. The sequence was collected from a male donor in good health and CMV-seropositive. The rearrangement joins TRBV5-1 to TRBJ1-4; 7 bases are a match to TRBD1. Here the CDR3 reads CASSLVTGANEKLFF. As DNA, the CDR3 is TGCGCCAGCAGCTTGGTTACAGGGGCTAATGAAAAACTGTTTTTT. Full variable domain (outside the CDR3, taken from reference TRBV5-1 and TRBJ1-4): KAGVTQTPRYLIKTRGQQVTLSCSPISGHRSVSWYQQTPGQGLQFLFEYFSETQRNKGNFPGRFSGRQFSNSRSEMNVSTLELGDSALYLCASSLVTGANEKLFFGSGTQLSVL.